The entry below gives a single T cell receptor beta chain sequence along with its context. This clone was detected only once. This clone's antigen is unknown. No base quality values were provided; no much bigger clone lies one nucleotide off. Spanning cysteine to phenylalanine, the CDR3 consists of 16 amino acids. Only the CDR3 DNA stays, 48 bases, in frame from base 1. V loses 2 bases at its end and J loses 6 bases; junction bases beyond the gene matches: 9. Based on the germline V gene, the CDR1 and CDR2 sequences are SGDLS and YYNGEE. Preparation of the library involved the immunoSEQ multiplex PCR assay. Rearranged TCR beta chain sequences were amplified with the hsTCRB Kit following the manufacturer's protocol. An Illumina MiSeq was used to sequence the TCRB libraries. The authors' pipeline ran thus. Demultiplexing, trimming and gene mapping were performed with the kit vendor's proprietary platform. The table was pulled from immuneACCESS by TCRdb, which kept in-frame rearrangements only. Such tables lose some clones; where checked, under half of the loss comes from unresolved V genes, and the rest has no known cause. V, J and clone size derive from that table, while D and trimming were established from the DNA sequence. This sample gives approximately 76,000 clones in total; roughly nine tenths of them show up just once. The ten largest clones capture approximately 0.6% of the sample.

The data originate from a study of a mutant IDH1 vaccine in newly diagnosed glioma (dated by TCRdb to the early 2020s). The study in broad terms: Across visits V03 through V10, patients got a total of eight vaccinations, given in weeks 1, 3, 5, 7, 11, 15, 19 and 23. Of the roughly 34 treated patients, approximately 62% were male and about 40% were female, and a mean age of 40.4 years was recorded. Peripheral blood samples were drawn at six visits, namely V03 (baseline), V05, V07, V10, V12 and V13. Longitudinal TCRB deep sequencing was done for about two dozen treated patients, wherever samples were available for exploratory analyses. Prior to enrollment, standard therapy consisting of radiotherapy alone, temozolomide alone, or radiochemotherapy with temozolomide had been administered to patients, with the combination being received by most patients. In the chemotherapy-containing groups, vaccination started alongside temozolomide cycles, whereas in patients who had radiotherapy alone it started 4-6 weeks after radiotherapy. Overall results and qualifications from the work: Selection of PBMC samples for TCRB deep sequencing was based on availability. According to the authors, sample limitations meant that analyses of patient blood samples could not be reproduced. Across multiple MHC alleles, vaccine-induced immune responses were seen in around 93% of patients. Changes in the top peripheral T cell clonotypes picked up by TCRB sequencing did not appear to be linked to pseudoprogression.

The time point label for this specimen denotes: week 5, during vaccination. A 20-mer mutant IDH1 peptide at 300 micrograms in Montanide made up each vaccine dose, which was injected subcutaneously together with topical imiquimod. All donors had newly diagnosed IDH1-mutant astrocytomas of WHO grade 3 or 4 that showed loss of nuclear ATRX. The samples were drawn from NOA16, a multicentre, single-arm, open-label phase I trial in Germany that tested a mutant IDH1 peptide vaccine in humans for the first time. The DNeasy Blood and Tissue Kit was used to extract genomic DNA from EDTA blood for TCRB sequencing.

This clonotype originated in a woman aged 50 to 65 with glioma. The sequence is built from TRBV9 and TRBJ2-1; 9 nucleotides in the junction match TRBD1. The sample was PBMCs, taken from a glioma patient whose treatment included an IDH1 peptide vaccine. The CDR3 region has the sequence CASSVPGQGPSNEQFF. The sequenced DNA: TGTGCCAGCAGCGTGCCGGGACAGGGCCCTTCCAATGAGCAGTTCTTC.